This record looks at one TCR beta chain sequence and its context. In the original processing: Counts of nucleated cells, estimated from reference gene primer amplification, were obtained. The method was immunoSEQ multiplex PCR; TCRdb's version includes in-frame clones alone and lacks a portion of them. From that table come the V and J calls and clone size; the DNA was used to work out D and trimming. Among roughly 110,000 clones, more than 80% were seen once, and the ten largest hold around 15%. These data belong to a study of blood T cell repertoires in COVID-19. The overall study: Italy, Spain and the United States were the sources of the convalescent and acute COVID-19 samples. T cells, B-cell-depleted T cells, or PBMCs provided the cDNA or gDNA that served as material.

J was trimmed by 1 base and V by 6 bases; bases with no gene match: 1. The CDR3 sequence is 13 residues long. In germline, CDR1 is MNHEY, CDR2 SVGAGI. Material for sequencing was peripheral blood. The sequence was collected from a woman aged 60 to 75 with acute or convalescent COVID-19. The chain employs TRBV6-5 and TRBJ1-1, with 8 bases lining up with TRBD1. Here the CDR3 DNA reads TGTGCCAGCAGGGGGACAGGGAACACTGAAGCTTTCTTT. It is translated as CASRGTGNTEAFF.